This is a list of T cell receptor beta chains from one sample in a study of T-cell memory formation after mild COVID-19. MiXCR, run by TCRdb on the 5' RACE reads, gives a single entry per CDR3 protein. The sample lists around 300,000 distinct CDR3 sequences; about 13% were seen once. Specimen: PBMCs or a T cell subset sorted from them (not recorded which). The receptors originated from a man between 18 and 35 years old who had mild COVID-19 (a few samples of this study predate the infection). Cell type and time point are not known. Both conserved end residues are part of each CDR3. D genes are given only for firm matches. The listing skips clone size in some rows; elsewhere it reads once, few, many or a size class.

>TRBV7-9|TRBD2|few|TRBJ2-1
TGTGCCAGCAGCCCCTGGACTAGCGGGAATGAAAGGGGGTTCTTC
CASSPWTSGNERGFF
>TRBV5-6|-|few|TRBJ2-2
TGTGCCAGCAGCGTTATGCGGGGAATGAACACCGGGGAGCTGTTTTTT
CASSVMRGMNTGELFF
>TRBV2|-|-|TRBJ2-3
TGTGCCAGCCGGGGTGGCACAGATACGCAGTATTTT
CASRGGTDTQYF
>TRBV5-1|-|few|TRBJ1-6
TGCGCCAGCAGTTATCAGGGCACGGCACCCCTCCACTTT
CASSYQGTAPLHF
>TRBV11-3|-|few|TRBJ2-3
TGTGCCAGCAGCTTAGCTTCTGCAGATACGCAGTATTTT
CASSLASADTQYF
>TRBV12-3/TRBV12-4|TRBD1|-|TRBJ2-7
TGTGCCAGCAGTCCACCCGGGACAGGGATAGCCTACGAGCAGTACTTC
CASSPPGTGIAYEQYF
>TRBV6-5|-|-|TRBJ2-1
TGTGCCAGCAGTTACTTCCCGGGCGATGAGCAGTTCTTC
CASSYFPGDEQFF
>TRBV5-1|-|many|TRBJ1-2
TGCGCCAGCAGCTTGGGGGACAATGACTATGGCTACACCTTC
CASSLGDNDYGYTF
>TRBV9|TRBD2|few|TRBJ2-1
TGTGCCAGCAGCGTTCTGGGGGGGAGGAATGAGCAGTTCTTC
CASSVLGGRNEQFF
>TRBV2|TRBD1|-|TRBJ1-1
TGTGCCAGCAGTCCGACAGGGGCTACTGAAGCTTTCTTT
CASSPTGATEAFF
>TRBV18|-|-|TRBJ2-7
TGTGCCAGCTCACCAAGGGCCAGCACCTACGAGCAGTACTTC
CASSPRASTYEQYF
>TRBV3-1|-|-|TRBJ2-5
TGTGCCAGCAGCCCCGGGGTTTCGGAGACCCAGTACTTC
CASSPGVSETQYF
>TRBV12-3/TRBV12-4|-|many|TRBJ1-3
TGTGCCAGCTCGGAGACCTGGACGGAAAACACCATATATTTT
CASSETWTENTIYF
>TRBV6-6|-|many|TRBJ1-1
TGTGCCAGCAGACCCGGGACAGAAGCTTTCTTT
CASRPGTEAFF
>TRBV11-1|TRBD1|-|TRBJ2-7
TGTGCCAGCAGCTTGGGGACAGGCCTCTACGAGCAGTACTTC
CASSLGTGLYEQYF
>TRBV12-3/TRBV12-4|-|few|TRBJ2-2
TGTGCCAGCAGTATCCGGGCTGTTAACACCGGGGAGCTGTTTTTT
CASSIRAVNTGELFF
>TRBV7-2|TRBD2|many|TRBJ2-4
TGTGCCAGCAGCCCAGCGGGACTCCAAAACATTCAGTACTTC
CASSPAGLQNIQYF
>TRBV12-3/TRBV12-4|-|-|TRBJ2-1
TGTGCCAGCAGGAATCAGGACAGTTACAATGAGCAGTTCTTC
CASRNQDSYNEQFF
>TRBV20-1|-|-|TRBJ2-3
TGCAGTGCTCCTATCGGGGGGCCTGAAGATACGCAGTATTTT
CSAPIGGPEDTQYF
>TRBV6-2/TRBV6-3|-|-|TRBJ2-7
TGTGCCAGCAGTTACTCGACGGTCTGGGGTATCGTTGCCTACGAGCAGTACTTC
CASSYSTVWGIVAYEQYF
>TRBV12-3/TRBV12-4|-|few|TRBJ1-6
TGTGCCAGCAGTGCCCAGGGTTCCTATAATTCACCCCTCCACTTT
CASSAQGSYNSPLHF
>TRBV5-1|-|many|TRBJ1-1
TGCGCCAGCAGCCCAGACAGCAACACTGAAGCTTTCTTT
CASSPDSNTEAFF
>TRBV6-2/TRBV6-3|TRBD1|-|TRBJ1-5
TGTGCCAGCAGTACAGGGGGAGGAAGTCAGCCCCAGCATTTT
CASSTGGGSQPQHF
>TRBV5-1|-|few|TRBJ2-5
TGCGCCAGCAGCTTGGCTCCAGCGGGCCCGTCGGGGACCCAGTACTTC
CASSLAPAGPSGTQYF
>TRBV27|-|few|TRBJ1-1
TGTGCCAGCAGCCCGCGGACACCAACAGCAATGAACACTGAAGCTTTCTTT
CASSPRTPTAMNTEAFF
>TRBV7-9|-|-|TRBJ2-7
TGTGCCAGCAGGCACGGAGGGGGCGCGTCCTACGAGCAGTACTTC
CASRHGGGASYEQYF
>TRBV11-2|-|-|TRBJ1-1
TGTGCCAGCAGCCTAGATTTTGCCGGCACTGAAGCTTTCTTT
CASSLDFAGTEAFF
>TRBV5-1|-|-|TRBJ1-4
TGCGCCAGCAGCGGCCCAGGGGATTACGGAAAACTGTTTTTT
CASSGPGDYGKLFF
>TRBV28|-|few|TRBJ2-2
TGTGCCAGCGATACGAACACCGGGGAGCTGTTTTTT
CASDTNTGELFF
>TRBV6-2/TRBV6-3|-|-|TRBJ1-2
TGTGCCAGCACCAGACAGGACTATGGCTACACCTTC
CASTRQDYGYTF
>TRBV6-2/TRBV6-3|-|few|TRBJ2-3
TGTGCCAGCAGTTACTTGGCGGTGGACAAGCGAGATACGCAGTATTTT
CASSYLAVDKRDTQYF
>TRBV28|-|-|TRBJ2-1
TGTGCCAGCAGTCCAGGACGGGGCTATGAGCAGTTCTTC
CASSPGRGYEQFF
>TRBV30|-|-|TRBJ2-1
TGTGCCTGGAGTCCAGCGGGTTACTCCTACAATGAGCAGTTCTTC
CAWSPAGYSYNEQFF
>TRBV6-5|TRBD2|-|TRBJ2-7
TGTGCCAGCAGTTACTCGTTGTGGGGAGTAAGCGGGGCTGGGAACGAGCAGTACTTC
CASSYSLWGVSGAGNEQYF
>TRBV4-1|-|few|TRBJ1-5
TGCGCCAGCAGCCAAGATGGTAGGGGCAATCAGCCCCAGCATTTT
CASSQDGRGNQPQHF
>TRBV7-9|-|few|TRBJ1-2
TGTGCCAGCAGCTCCGAGACGGGGAGGAACTATGGCTACACCTTC
CASSSETGRNYGYTF
>TRBV28|TRBD1|few|TRBJ1-1
TGTGCCAGCAGTTTCAGGGGGTACACTGAAGCTTTCTTT
CASSFRGYTEAFF
>TRBV7-2|-|-|TRBJ2-1
TGTGCCAGCAGCTTCCGGGCCAGGGATGAGCAGTTCTTC
CASSFRARDEQFF
>TRBV7-9|TRBD1|few|TRBJ2-3
TGTGCCAGCAGCCCCCGTCGAGACAGGGATAACACAGATACGCAGTATTTT
CASSPRRDRDNTDTQYF
>TRBV30|-|-|TRBJ1-6
TGTGCCTGGACCGTCACCCATAATTCACCCCTCCACTTT
CAWTVTHNSPLHF
>TRBV19|TRBD1|few|TRBJ2-3
TGTGCCAGTAGTATGGGACAGGGGATGCCCCACGATACGCAGTATTTT
CASSMGQGMPHDTQYF
>TRBV28|TRBD1|few|TRBJ1-2
TGTGCCAACTCTAGAGGCAGGGGGAACTATGGCTACACCTTC
CANSRGRGNYGYTF
>TRBV12-3/TRBV12-4|TRBD1|few|TRBJ1-5
TGTGCCAGCAGTTCTGACAGGGGGCTCGGGCAGCCCCAGCATTTT
CASSSDRGLGQPQHF
>TRBV12-3/TRBV12-4|-|-|TRBJ1-1
TGTGCCAGCAGTTTAAAATCGGGTCCCGGGGGGACTGAAGCTTTCTTT
CASSLKSGPGGTEAFF
>TRBV5-6|-|few|TRBJ1-2
TGTGCCAGCAGCTTGGGGGGACGGACATCTAACTATGGCTACACCTTC
CASSLGGRTSNYGYTF
>TRBV4-3|-|few|TRBJ2-1
TGCGCCAGCAGCCAAGTGGGGCGCAACTCCTACAATGAGCAGTTCTTC
CASSQVGRNSYNEQFF
>TRBV7-2|TRBD2|-|TRBJ2-3
TGTGCCAGCAGCTTAGCTAGCGGGGATCGGGCGGCGCAGTATTTT
CASSLASGDRAAQYF
>TRBV6-4|-|many|TRBJ2-1
TGTGCCAGCAGTGAGCAGACCGGCTCCTACAATGAGCAGTTCTTC
CASSEQTGSYNEQFF
>TRBV7-2|-|few|TRBJ1-1
TGTGCCAGCAGCCGACAAACCGGGTCAGGGACTGAAGCTTTCTTT
CASSRQTGSGTEAFF
>TRBV24-1|-|many|TRBJ2-2
TGTGCCACCAGTGCCAGCGTAAACACCGGGGAGCTGTTTTTT
CATSASVNTGELFF